Listed below are T cell receptor beta chains from one sample, sequenced in a study of blood T cells in healthy people across ages. TCRdb re-called the 5' RACE reads with MiXCR, one entry per CDR3 protein. The table has around 1,700,000 distinct CDR3 sequences, over 25% seen once; the top ten hold less than 9.5%. The specimen sequenced was blood. The receptors derive from a woman in her twenties or thirties in good health. CDR3s leave out the opening cysteine and the closing phenylalanine or tryptophan. Fields, in order: CDR3 length, V gene, CDR3 protein.

13 TRBV12-3/TRBV12-4 ASSLRERFSDTQY
14 TRBV7-2 ASSLPGLAGGNEQY
13 TRBV7-3 ASSLTGDIWAEAF
12 TRBV11-2 ASSLSRGHGELF
13 TRBV7-9 ASSPRGTRDNEQF
12 TRBV7-9 ASSLDRARTEAF
13 TRBV27 ASNRGDRGRNEQF
10 TRBV12-3/TRBV12-4 ASRANVGEQF
10 TRBV20-1 SAQDMNTEAF
10 TRBV29-1 SVLDRYNEQF
11 TRBV7-6 ASSPHLDGGYT
13 TRBV20-1 SARDSGTGVGEQY
9 TRBV5-6 ASTRGGAQY
12 TRBV10-3 AISPGQDRYGYT
10 TRBV20-1 SARDPRNEQF
11 TRBV29-1 SVDLSGDYGYT
12 TRBV29-1 SVGGQGIHTEAF
14 TRBV4-3 ASSQFSGTRDEKLF
13 TRBV20-1 SAYSGQGFNGEQF
14 TRBV5-1 ASSLATRTTNEKLF
12 TRBV27 ASSLSFSFREQF
12 TRBV12-3/TRBV12-4 ASTLGTSSYEQY
15 TRBV2 ASSGGAKDQRKYEQY
12 TRBV2 ASSEGIPNEKRF
13 TRBV7-8 ASKSLAGGPDTQY
13 TRBV6-5 ASSYQGGATGELF
14 TRBV5-1 ASSLEGRQGADTQY
12 TRBV20-1 SAVGYDLNTEAF
14 TRBV9 ASSVGLAANTGELF
14 TRBV20-1 SARADKGILSYEQY
13 TRBV28 ASTEAGGFQDTQY
14 TRBV28 ASSTSSGGRSYEQY
14 TRBV7-9 ASSLATSGNSYGQY
12 TRBV12-3/TRBV12-4 ASSRQGACNEQY
12 TRBV27 ASSLNYGPYEQY
17 TRBV4-1 ASSQDASGGLPSYNEQF
13 TRBV12-3/TRBV12-4 ASSIAGGGTDTEY
11 TRBV29-1 SSCEGSADTQY
13 TRBV7-9 ASSETGQGFETQY
13 TRBV28 ASSSPGISSYEQY
14 TRBV5-1 ASSLAPGEGQETQY
14 TRBV7-6 ASSLVPNTGTAEQF
10 TRBV12-3/TRBV12-4 ASSFGDRGYT
10 TRBV6-5 ASTTDTYEQF
12 TRBV5-5 ASEGRSSTDTQY
11 TRBV27 ASSRDSQNIQY
11 TRBV11-2 ASSLDRGFEQY
15 TRBV19 ASTDRGRHYQNTEAF
15 TRBV7-6 ASSPQGLAGAIGELF
13 TRBV5-6 ASRDAGTGNYGYT
11 TRBV20-1 SASNSIDNEQF
15 TRBV25-1 ASSPLGHPSSYNEQF
14 TRBV11-2 ASSLDRAGGPETQY
12 TRBV12-3/TRBV12-4 ASTGGLGKNIQY
12 TRBV29-1 SAQLWDLDWEQF
13 TRBV29-1 SVERSGGGVGEQF
11 TRBV2 ASSAGTPIEQF
14 TRBV11-1 ASSPMTGSSYNEQF
13 TRBV12-3/TRBV12-4 AGTDTASGSDEQY
12 TRBV10-3 AITPRDFPDTQY